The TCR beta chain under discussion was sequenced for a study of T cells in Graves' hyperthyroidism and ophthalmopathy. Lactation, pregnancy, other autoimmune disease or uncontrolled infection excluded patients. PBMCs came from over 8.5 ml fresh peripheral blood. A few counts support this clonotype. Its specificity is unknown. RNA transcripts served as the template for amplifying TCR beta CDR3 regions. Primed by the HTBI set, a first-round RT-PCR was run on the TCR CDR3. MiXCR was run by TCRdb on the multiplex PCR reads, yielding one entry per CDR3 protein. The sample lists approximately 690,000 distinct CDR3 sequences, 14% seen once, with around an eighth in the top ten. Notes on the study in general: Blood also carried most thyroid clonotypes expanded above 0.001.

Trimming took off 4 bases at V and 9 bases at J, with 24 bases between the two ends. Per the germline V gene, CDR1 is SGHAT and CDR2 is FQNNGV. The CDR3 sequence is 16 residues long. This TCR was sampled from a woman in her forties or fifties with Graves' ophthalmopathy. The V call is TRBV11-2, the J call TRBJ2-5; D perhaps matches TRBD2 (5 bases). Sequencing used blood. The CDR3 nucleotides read TGTGCCAGCAGCTCATGGGCCGAGCGGAACGGTTTGGCCCAGTACTTC. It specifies CASSSWAERNGLAQYF.